This is a list of T cell receptor beta chains from one sample in a study of neurological immune-mediated disorders. TCRdb reanalysed the 5' RACE reads using MiXCR and keeps one entry per CDR3 protein. The sample yields 95,000 to 150,000 distinct CDR3 sequences, more than 2.5% seen once. The sequenced sample consisted of PBMCs. Receptors originate from a woman in her thirties with multiple sclerosis. The CDR3 runs from the conserved cysteine through the conserved F or W. A D gene is named only where the DNA matches it firmly. Where a row states a size, it is once, few, many or the class of an expanded clone; other rows omit it.

V gene,D gene,clone size,J gene,CDR3 DNA,CDR3 protein
TRBV20-1,NA,many,TRBJ1-1,TGCAGTGCTGACTACTATAGGCGGGGCAGGCTGAACACTGAAGCTTTCTTT,CSADYYRRGRLNTEAFF
TRBV5-5,TRBD1,many,TRBJ2-7,TGTGCCAGCAGCTTGGCCGCCGGGACAGGGTATTCCGAGCAGTACTTC,CASSLAAGTGYSEQYF
TRBV7-2,TRBD1,many,TRBJ1-3,TGTGCCAGCAGCCAGGGACAGATTACTGACACCATATATTTT,CASSQGQITDTIYF
TRBV11-2,NA,few,TRBJ2-5,TGTGCCAGCAGGAACTCGGGACAAGAGACCCAGTACTTC,CASRNSGQETQYF
TRBV7-2,NA,many,TRBJ2-3,TGTGCCAGCAGCTTAGACCCCACAGATACGCAGTATTTT,CASSLDPTDTQYF
TRBV7-2,NA,many,TRBJ2-5,TGTGCCAGCAGCCGTCCAACGGACACGATGGAGGAGACCCAGTACTTC,CASSRPTDTMEETQYF
TRBV5-1,NA,many,TRBJ2-3,TGCGCCAGCAGCTTGGGACTCCCAGATACGCAGTATTTT,CASSLGLPDTQYF
TRBV6-5,TRBD1,few,TRBJ2-7,TGTGCCAGCAGTTACGGGACAGGTTCCACGGGGGAGCAGTACTTC,CASSYGTGSTGEQYF
TRBV11-2,NA,few,TRBJ2-3,TGTGCCAGCAGCTTATCCCGGGTAGATACGCAGTATTTT,CASSLSRVDTQYF
TRBV3-1,NA,many,TRBJ2-7,TGTGCCAGCGAACTACGGCAGCAGTACTTC,CASELRQQYF
TRBV7-2,NA,many,TRBJ1-5,TGTGCCAGCAGCACAGGAGGGGTTCAGCCCCAGCATTTT,CASSTGGVQPQHF
TRBV20-1,NA,many,TRBJ2-3,TGCAGTGCCCGATGGGGGGATACGCAGTATTTT,CSARWGDTQYF
TRBV11-2,NA,NA,TRBJ2-1,TGTGCCAGCAGCTTAACTAGCCCTAGGGGGGAGCAGTTCTTC,CASSLTSPRGEQFF
TRBV5-6,NA,many,TRBJ1-1,TGTGCCAGCACTTGGCAGTCGAACACTGAAGCTTTCTTT,CASTWQSNTEAFF
TRBV5-1,NA,many,TRBJ1-1,TGCGCCAGCAGCTTGGATACAGGGTTCCCTGAAGCTTTCTTT,CASSLDTGFPEAFF
TRBV12-3/TRBV12-4,TRBD1,many,TRBJ1-2,TGTGCCAGCAGTCGACAGGGGCTCGGAAGAGGCTACACCTTC,CASSRQGLGRGYTF
TRBV11-2,NA,many,TRBJ1-1,TGTGCCAGCAGCTTAGTGGTGGGGCTTGGTAACACTGAAGCTTTCTTT,CASSLVVGLGNTEAFF
TRBV5-1,NA,many,TRBJ2-3,TGCGCCAGCAGCTTGGCCGGGATTTCGGGCACAGATACGCAGTATTTT,CASSLAGISGTDTQYF
TRBV7-7,TRBD1,many,TRBJ2-7,TGTGCCAGCAGCCCCCACTCACAGGGGCTGGTCGAGCAGTACTTC,CASSPHSQGLVEQYF
TRBV7-6,TRBD1,many,TRBJ2-3,TGTGCCAGCAGTCCCGGGACAGTGACAGATACGCAGTATTTT,CASSPGTVTDTQYF
TRBV20-1,NA,many,TRBJ2-1,TGCAGTGCTAGGGGACTCCAGACCTACAATGAGCAGTTCTTC,CSARGLQTYNEQFF
TRBV6-2/TRBV6-3,NA,many,TRBJ1-1,TGTGCCAGCTTATGGGGCACAGCCCCGAACACTGAAGCTTTCTTT,CASLWGTAPNTEAFF
TRBV20-1,NA,NA,TRBJ2-5,TGCAGTGCCCCACTGACAGGGAGGGGAGAGACCCAGTACTTC,CSAPLTGRGETQYF
TRBV18,NA,few,TRBJ2-2,TGTGCCAGCTCACCTGAACGGACCGTCGTAGGAGGGGAGCTGTTTTTT,CASSPERTVVGGELFF
TRBV7-8,TRBD1,NA,TRBJ2-1,TGTGCCAGCAGCTTAGTCGTTACAGGGGGATACAATGAGCAGTTCTTC,CASSLVVTGGYNEQFF
TRBV11-3,NA,few,TRBJ2-5,TGTGCCAGCAGTATCGGGTGGGGGACCCAGTACTTC,CASSIGWGTQYF
TRBV6-5,NA,many,TRBJ2-7,TGTGCCAGCAGTGCCTTGGACGAGCAGTACTTC,CASSALDEQYF
TRBV29-1,NA,many,TRBJ2-5,TGCAGCGTTGTGTCGCCCTTCGGAGAGACCCAGTACTTC,CSVVSPFGETQYF
TRBV5-1,TRBD1,many,TRBJ2-7,TGCGCCAGCAGCGCGGACAGGGGATATTACGAGCAGTACTTC,CASSADRGYYEQYF
TRBV20-1,NA,many,TRBJ2-1,TGCAGTGCTAGTTTACGGGTTAATGAGCAGTTCTTC,CSASLRVNEQFF
TRBV20-1,TRBD1,many,TRBJ2-2,TGCAGTGCCACGACGGGACAGGGGAACACCGGGGAGCTGTTTTTT,CSATTGQGNTGELFF
TRBV5-1,NA,many,TRBJ2-1,TGCGCCAGCAGTAAGGTCGAGGCGGGTAAGGGGAATGAGCAGTTCTTC,CASSKVEAGKGNEQFF
TRBV6-6,NA,many,TRBJ2-7,TGTGCCAGCAGCTCCCCCGCACTGAGGTCCTACGAGCAGTACTTC,CASSSPALRSYEQYF
TRBV18,TRBD1,many,TRBJ2-7,TGTGCCAGCTCACGAACAGGGGGCCCATACGAGCAGTACTTC,CASSRTGGPYEQYF
TRBV14,TRBD1,many,TRBJ2-7,TGTGCCAGCAGCCGGCGCCCGGGACAGGGATCCTACGAGCAGTACTTC,CASSRRPGQGSYEQYF
TRBV10-3,NA,many,TRBJ1-2,TGTGCCATCAGCGGTCAGTCGGGAAGTGGCTACACCTTC,CAISGQSGSGYTF
TRBV20-1,TRBD1,many,TRBJ2-1,TGCAGTGTCTATGGACCGAATAGGGGGCTGGTGAATGAGCAGTTCTTC,CSVYGPNRGLVNEQFF
TRBV29-1,NA,many,TRBJ2-1,TGCAGCCATAGTGGGTCCTACAATGAGCAGTTCTTC,CSHSGSYNEQFF
TRBV10-3,NA,many,TRBJ1-6,TGTGCCATCAGTGAGTTCAGGGTGGGGTCACCCCTCCACTTT,CAISEFRVGSPLHF
TRBV20-1,NA,few,TRBJ2-1,TGCAGTGCTAGCCATGGGGGGAGGCCCAACAATGAGCAGTTCTTC,CSASHGGRPNNEQFF
TRBV12-3/TRBV12-4,TRBD2,many,TRBJ2-3,TGTGCCAGCAGACCACGGACTAGCGGGAGCGTAGATACGCAGTATTTT,CASRPRTSGSVDTQYF
TRBV6-5,NA,many,TRBJ1-1,TGTGCCAGCAGTTACTCGCTCAACACTGAAGCTTTCTTT,CASSYSLNTEAFF
TRBV5-1,NA,many,TRBJ1-5,TGCGCCGGGAGGACCGTTAGCAATCAGCCCCAGCATTTT,CAGRTVSNQPQHF